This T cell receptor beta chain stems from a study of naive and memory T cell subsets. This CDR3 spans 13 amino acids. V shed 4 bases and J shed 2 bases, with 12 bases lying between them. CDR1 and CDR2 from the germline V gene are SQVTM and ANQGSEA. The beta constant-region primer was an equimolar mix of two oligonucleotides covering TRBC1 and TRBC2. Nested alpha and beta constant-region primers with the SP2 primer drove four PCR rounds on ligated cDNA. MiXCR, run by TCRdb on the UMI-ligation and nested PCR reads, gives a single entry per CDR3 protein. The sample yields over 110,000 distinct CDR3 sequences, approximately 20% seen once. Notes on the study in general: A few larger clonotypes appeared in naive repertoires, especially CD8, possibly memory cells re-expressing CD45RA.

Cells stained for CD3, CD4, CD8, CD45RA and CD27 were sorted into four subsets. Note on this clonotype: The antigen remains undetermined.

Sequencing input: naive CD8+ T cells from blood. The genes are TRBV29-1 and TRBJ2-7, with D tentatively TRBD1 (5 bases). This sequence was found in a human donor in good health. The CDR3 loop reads CSVVGHSAYEQYF. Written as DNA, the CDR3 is TGCAGCGTTGTAGGACATTCAGCCTACGAGCAGTACTTC.